This paragraph reports one T cell receptor (beta chain). Its antigen is unidentified. This entry belongs to a study of CD8+CD57+ T cells in acquired aplastic anemia. Study-wide results and limits: A set of about 30 CD8+ CDR3 sequences was shared between patients and controls, and these sequences appeared highly expressed in patients.

Only patients with CD8+CD57+ cell expansion on flow cytometry were chosen for sequencing. Severe acquired aplastic anemia was present in every patient. The germline CDR1 and CDR2 sequences are ENHRY and SYGVKD. This CDR3 is 17 amino acids long. The V gene end was trimmed by 2 bases and the J gene end by 0 bases; junction bases not matched to a gene: 2. It was genomic DNA that served as the template for profiling TCR beta VDJ and CDR3. One entry per CDR3 protein results from TCRdb running MiXCR on the reads. The sample lists some 140,000 distinct CDR3 sequences; less than 60% were seen once. The sequence derives from a human donor with aplastic anemia. The sequenced sample was sorted CD4+, CD8+, or CD8+CD57+ T cells (not recorded which) from PBMCs. This sequence joins TRBV10-3 and TRBJ1-4; TRBD1 aligns across 11 bases. The CDR3 DNA reads TGTGCCATCAGTGAGCCGGGACAGGGGGCAACTAATGAAAAACTGTTTTTT. Protein product: CAISEPGQGATNEKLFF.